The rows below give T cell receptor beta chains drawn from one sample of a study of blood T cells in healthy people across ages. Using its own MiXCR run on the 5' RACE reads, TCRdb lists one record per CDR3 protein. This table has just under 550,000 distinct CDR3 sequences, nearly 25% appearing once. The sample was also linked to a second study, of T cells of mothers and their children.

The sample consisted of blood. The receptors derive from a boy aged 5-17 years in good health. The CDR3 runs from the conserved cysteine through the conserved F or W. The order of the fields is J gene, clone size, D gene, V gene, CDR3 DNA, CDR3 protein. A D gene is named only where the DNA matches it firmly. Clone sizes are given selectively: once, few, many, or a class where the clone is expanded.

TRBJ1-1 NA NA TRBV28 TGTGCCAGCAGTTTCTCTCCCGCAATTGAAGCTTTCTTT CASSFSPAIEAFF
TRBJ2-4 NA TRBD2 TRBV28 TGTGCCAGCAGTTTCGGTAATAGCGGGAGGAACATTCAGTACTTC CASSFGNSGRNIQYF
TRBJ2-7 many TRBD2 TRBV7-2 TGTGCCAGCAGCTTAGACGGGGGGGCCTACGAGCAGTACTTC CASSLDGGAYEQYF
TRBJ1-1 NA NA TRBV3-1 TGTGCCAGCAGCCACGAGGTGAACACTGAAGCTTTCTTT CASSHEVNTEAFF
TRBJ1-1 NA TRBD1 TRBV12-3/TRBV12-4 TGTGCCAGCAGCATGGACAGGGGGGCAGCTTTCTTT CASSMDRGAAFF
TRBJ2-1 few NA TRBV6-5 TGTGCCAGCAGTTACTCGAGGGGTTCCTACAATGAGCAGTTCTTC CASSYSRGSYNEQFF
TRBJ2-3 few TRBD2 TRBV7-2 TGTGCCAGCAGCCCGGGGACTAGCACCAGCACAGATACGCAGTATTTT CASSPGTSTSTDTQYF
TRBJ2-5 NA NA TRBV7-2 TGTGCCAGCAGCTTAGCGCCCCCAAACGAGACCCAGTACTTC CASSLAPPNETQYF
TRBJ1-5 NA NA TRBV6-2/TRBV6-3 TGTGTCACACGTGGAAACTCCAATCAGCCCCAGCATTTT CVTRGNSNQPQHF
TRBJ2-3 few NA TRBV27 TGTGCCAGCAGTTTGGTCAGACGCACAGATACGCAGTATTTT CASSLVRRTDTQYF
TRBJ2-5 few TRBD2 TRBV7-2 TGTGCCAGCAGCTCCGGACTAGCGGCGGTGGACTTC CASSSGLAAVDF
TRBJ1-4 few TRBD1 TRBV7-8 TGTGCCAGCAGCCCGTACAGGGGGACGACTAATGAAAAACTGTTTTTT CASSPYRGTTNEKLFF
TRBJ2-1 few TRBD2 TRBV5-6 TGTGCCAGCAGCTACCCTAGCGGGAGAGTCTATGAGCAGTTCTTC CASSYPSGRVYEQFF
TRBJ2-2 NA NA TRBV5-4 TGTGCCAGCAGCCTAATGGCACGGCGCAACACCGGGGAGCTGTTTTTT CASSLMARRNTGELFF
TRBJ2-2 NA TRBD2 TRBV11-2 TGTGCCAGCAGCTACGGACTAGCGGCGAACACCGGGGAGCTGTTTTTT CASSYGLAANTGELFF
TRBJ2-1 few TRBD1 TRBV5-1 TGCGCCAGCAGCCTGGGACAGGCAAGCAATGAGCAGTTCTTC CASSLGQASNEQFF
TRBJ1-1 few NA TRBV24-1 TGTGCCACCAGTGACCGAGGAAGGAGGCGGACCACTGAAGCTTTCTTT CATSDRGRRRTTEAFF